This T cell receptor (beta chain) comes out of a study of blood T cell repertoires in COVID-19. About the research overall: COVID-19 samples collected from the United States, Italy and Spain covered acute and convalescent phases.

Using immunoSEQ multiplex PCR, the repertoire was profiled, and TCRdb retains in-frame clones only, with some absent. The data hold over 55,000 clones, with 80% to 90% observed a single time. The CDR3 has 14 residues. Germline-derived CDR1 and CDR2 are SGDLS and YYNGEE. Trimming pared 2 bases from V and 7 bases from J, leaving 15 bases between. Study members were between about 18 and 100 years old and lived in some 22 US regions. V usage is TRBV9 and J usage is TRBJ2-5; maybe TRBD2 (6 bases). This TCR was recovered from a middle-aged woman with acute COVID-19. The sequencing input was PBMCs or T cells enriched from blood (not recorded which). In DNA, the CDR3 is TGTGCCAGCAGCGTCGGCAGTTTGGAGGGGACCCAGTACTTC. Translation: CASSVGSLEGTQYF.